Below, 8 T cell receptor beta chains from the same sample are listed, as sequenced in a study of blood T cells in healthy people across ages. Primed by a sample-barcoded 5' primer and a J-beta primer mix, a second PCR proceeded for about 7 to 11 cycles. TCRdb passed the 5' RACE reads through MiXCR, listing each CDR3 protein once. In the table there are around 1.5 million distinct CDR3 sequences, approximately 63% of which are singletons. The sample comprised blood. The receptors were sampled from a man between 18 and 29 years old in good health.

This chain connects TRBV27 to TRBJ2-5; D remains ambiguous. This CDR3 contains 13 residues. V gave up 6 bases and J gave up 11 bases, with 19 bases separating them. Germline CDR1 MNHEY, CDR2 SMNVEV (reference sequence). CDR3 loop: CASRLTRYNEQYF. In nucleotides, the CDR3 is TGTGCCAGCAGGCTTACACGATACAATGAGCAGTACTTC.

The chain recombines TRBV4-2 with TRBJ1-2; TRBD1 might be the D (6 bases). Trimming pared 3 bases from V and 7 bases from J, leaving 21 bases between. Germline-derived CDR1 and CDR2 are LGHNA and YNFKEQ. The CDR3 is 16 residues long. CDR3 protein: CASSQDSTGRYGGYTF. In DNA form, the CDR3 reads TGTGCCAGCAGCCAGGATTCAACAGGGCGGTATGGTGGCTACACCTTC.

This clonotype occurred a few times. V and J are TRBV12-3 or TRBV12-4 and TRBJ2-1, with 7 bases matching TRBD2. This CDR3 spans 12 amino acids. With V trimmed by 6 bases and J by 8 bases, 4 bases remained unmatched. CDR3 loop: CASRRGRDEQFF. The DNA for the CDR3 is TGTGCCAGCAGGCGGGGGAGAGATGAGCAGTTCTTC.

The CDR3 sequence: CASSHTGASNQPQHF. For the CDR3, the DNA is TGTGCCAGCAGTCATACAGGGGCCAGCAATCAGCCCCAGCATTTT. The gene calls are TRBV12-3 or TRBV12-4 and TRBJ1-5; 7 bases are a match to TRBD1. The CDR3 is made up of 15 amino acids. V trimming: 5 bases; J trimming: 1 base; junction bases outside the gene matches: 5.

This chain connects TRBV20-1 to TRBJ2-1; 12 nucleotides align to TRBD2. Unmatched junction bases numbered 4, after V lost 1 base and J lost 6 bases. CDR1 is DFQATT and CDR2 is SNEGSKA in the germline V gene (reference sequence). The CDR3 contains 15 residues. The CDR3 DNA follows: TGCAGTGCTAGAGGGACTAGCGGGATCCTCAATGAGCAGTTCTTC. Its protein product is CSARGTSGILNEQFF.

The chain carries TRBV7-2 and TRBJ2-7, with D possibly being TRBD1 or TRBD2 (6 bases each). CDR1 SGHTA and CDR2 FQGNSA come from the germline V gene. The CDR3 extends over 15 amino acids. V was trimmed by 9 bases and J by 2 bases, leaving 20 bases between them. In DNA, the CDR3 is TGTGCCAGTCGTGTTGGCGGAGGGGGGCCCTACGAGCAGTACTTC. This sequence encodes CASRVGGGGPYEQYF.

This clonotype was seen just once. DNA of the CDR3: TGTGCCAGCAGGGACAGGGGTGAGAAGGAGCAGTACTTC. This encodes CASRDRGEKEQYF. The chain has TRBV6-6 and TRBJ2-7; 9 positions agree with TRBD1. The trim removed 6 bases at V and 7 bases at J, leaving 7 bases unmatched. The CDR3 has 13 amino acids. Germline CDR1 reads MNHNY; CDR2 reads SVGAGI (reference sequence).

The chain is built from TRBV7-9 and TRBJ2-1; 10 bases line up with TRBD2. The length of the CDR3 is 19 residues. Losses at the gene ends were 0 bases for V and 4 bases for J; bases not matched to a gene: 12. The germline V gene encodes CDR1 SEHNR and CDR2 FQNEAQ (reference sequence). The CDR3 here is CASSLAVAGGHLDYNEQFF. The CDR3 region has the DNA TGTGCCAGCAGCTTAGCGGTAGCGGGGGGACACCTAGATTACAATGAGCAGTTCTTC.